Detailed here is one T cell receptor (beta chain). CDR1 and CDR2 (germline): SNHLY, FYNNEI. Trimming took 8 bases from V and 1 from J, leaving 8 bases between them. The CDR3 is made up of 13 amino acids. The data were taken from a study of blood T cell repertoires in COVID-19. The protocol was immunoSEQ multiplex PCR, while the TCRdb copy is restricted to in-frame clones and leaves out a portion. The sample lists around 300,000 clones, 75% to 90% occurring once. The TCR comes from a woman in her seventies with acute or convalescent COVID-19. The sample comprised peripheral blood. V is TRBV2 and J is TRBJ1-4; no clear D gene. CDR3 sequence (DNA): TGTGCCAGCGGAGCCGTAACTAATGAAAAACTGTTTTTT. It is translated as CASGAVTNEKLFF.